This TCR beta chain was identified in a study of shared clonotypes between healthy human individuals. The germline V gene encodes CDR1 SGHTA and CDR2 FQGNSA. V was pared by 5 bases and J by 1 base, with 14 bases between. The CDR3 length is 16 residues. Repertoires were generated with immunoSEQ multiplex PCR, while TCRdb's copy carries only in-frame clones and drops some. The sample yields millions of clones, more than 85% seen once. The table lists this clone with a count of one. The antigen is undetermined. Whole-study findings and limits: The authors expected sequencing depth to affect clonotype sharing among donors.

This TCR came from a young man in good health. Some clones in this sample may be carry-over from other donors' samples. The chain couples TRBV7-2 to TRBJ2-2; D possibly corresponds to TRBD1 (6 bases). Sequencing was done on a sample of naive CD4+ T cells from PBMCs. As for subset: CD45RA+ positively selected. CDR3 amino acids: CASSLLGALNTGELFF. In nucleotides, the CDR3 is TGTGCCAGCAGCCTCTTGGGGGCGCTGAACACCGGGGAGCTGTTTTTT. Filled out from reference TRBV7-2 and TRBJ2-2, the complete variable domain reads GAGVSQSPSNKVTEKGKDVELRCDPISGHTALYWYRQSLGQGLEFLIYFQGNSAPDKSGLPSDRFSAERTGGSVSTLTIQRTQQEDSAVYLCASSLLGALNTGELFFGEGSRLTVL.